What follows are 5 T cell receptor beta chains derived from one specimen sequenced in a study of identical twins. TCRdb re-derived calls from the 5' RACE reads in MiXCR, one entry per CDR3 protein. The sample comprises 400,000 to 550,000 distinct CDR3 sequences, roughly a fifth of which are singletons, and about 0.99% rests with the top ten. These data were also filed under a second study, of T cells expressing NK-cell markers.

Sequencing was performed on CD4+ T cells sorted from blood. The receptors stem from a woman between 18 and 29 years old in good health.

The CDR3 reads CSARDDYAGRTEAFF. In DNA, the CDR3 is TGCAGTGCTAGGGACGATTATGCAGGGCGGACTGAAGCTTTCTTT. V is TRBV20-1 and J is TRBJ1-1; perhaps TRBD1 as D (5 bases). Germline V gives CDR1 DFQATT, CDR2 SNEGSKA (reference sequence). V shed 3 bases and J shed 5 bases, with 19 bases lying between them. CDR3 length equals 15 residues.

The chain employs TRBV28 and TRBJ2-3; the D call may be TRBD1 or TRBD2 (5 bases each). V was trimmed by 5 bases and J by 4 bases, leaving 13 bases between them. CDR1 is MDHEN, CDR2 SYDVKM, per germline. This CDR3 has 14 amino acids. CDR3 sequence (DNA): TGTGCCAGCAGTCCTGCTTTGGGGGCAGATACGCAGTATTTT. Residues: CASSPALGADTQYF. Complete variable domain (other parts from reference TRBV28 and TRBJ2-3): DVKVTQSSRYLVKRTGEKVFLECVQDMDHENMFWYRQDPGLGLRLIYFSYDVKMKEKGDIPEGYSVSREKKERFSLILESASTNQTSMYLCASSPALGADTQYFGPGTRLTVL.

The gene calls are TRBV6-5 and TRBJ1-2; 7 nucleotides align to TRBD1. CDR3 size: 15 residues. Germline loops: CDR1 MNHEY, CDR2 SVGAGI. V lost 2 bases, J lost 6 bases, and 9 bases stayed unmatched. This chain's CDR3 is CASSYRPGQPHGYTF. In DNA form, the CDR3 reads TGTGCCAGCAGTTACCGACCGGGACAGCCACATGGCTACACCTTC.

CDR3 coding DNA: TGCGCCAGCAGCCATTACAGGTTCACCGGGGAGCTGTTTTTT. This sequence encodes CASSHYRFTGELFF. This chain uses TRBV5-1 with TRBJ2-2, with TRBD1 as a possible D gene (5 bases). Germline CDR1 reads SGHRS; CDR2 reads YFSETQ. The ends were cut back, 4 bases at V and 4 bases at J, with 11 bases in the middle. The CDR3 extends over 14 amino acids.

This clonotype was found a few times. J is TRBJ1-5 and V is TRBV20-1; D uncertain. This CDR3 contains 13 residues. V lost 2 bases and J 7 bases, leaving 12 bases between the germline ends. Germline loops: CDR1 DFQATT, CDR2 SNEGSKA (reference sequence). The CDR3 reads CSARRTTFQPQHF. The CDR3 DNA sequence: TGCAGTGCTAGACGTACTACGTTCCAGCCCCAGCATTTT.